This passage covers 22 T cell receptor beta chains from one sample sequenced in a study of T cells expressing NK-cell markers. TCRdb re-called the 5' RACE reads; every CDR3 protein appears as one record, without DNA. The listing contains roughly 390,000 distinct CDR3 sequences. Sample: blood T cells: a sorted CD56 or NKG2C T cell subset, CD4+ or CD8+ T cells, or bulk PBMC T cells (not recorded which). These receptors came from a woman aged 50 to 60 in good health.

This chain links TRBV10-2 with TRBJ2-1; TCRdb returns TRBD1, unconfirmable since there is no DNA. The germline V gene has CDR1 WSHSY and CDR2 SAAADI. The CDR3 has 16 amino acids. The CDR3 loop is CASSELGGITYNEQFF.

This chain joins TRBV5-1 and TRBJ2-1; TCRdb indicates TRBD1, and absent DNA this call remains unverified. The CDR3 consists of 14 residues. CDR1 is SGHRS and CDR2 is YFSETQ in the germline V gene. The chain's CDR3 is CASQGPSVNNEQFF. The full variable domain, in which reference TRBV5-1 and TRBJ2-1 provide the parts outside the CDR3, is KAGVTQTPRYLIKTRGQQVTLSCSPISGHRSVSWYQQTPGQGLQFLFEYFSETQRNKGNFPGRFSGRQFSNSRSEMNVSTLELGDSALYLCASQGPSVNNEQFFGPGTRLTVL.

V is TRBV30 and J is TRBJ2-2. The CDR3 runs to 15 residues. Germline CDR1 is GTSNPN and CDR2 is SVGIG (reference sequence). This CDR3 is CAWSSISGITGELFF.

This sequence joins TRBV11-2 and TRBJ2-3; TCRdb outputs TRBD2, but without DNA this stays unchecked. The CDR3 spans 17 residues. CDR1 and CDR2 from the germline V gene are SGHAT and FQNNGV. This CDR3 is CASSLVTGTSQTDTQYF.

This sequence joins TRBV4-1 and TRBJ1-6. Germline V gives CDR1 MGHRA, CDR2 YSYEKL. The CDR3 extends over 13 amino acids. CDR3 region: CASSQTRDSPLHF.

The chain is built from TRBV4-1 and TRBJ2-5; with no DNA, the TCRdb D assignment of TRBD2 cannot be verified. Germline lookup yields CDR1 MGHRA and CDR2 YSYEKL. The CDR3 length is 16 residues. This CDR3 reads CASSLVGLAGQETQYF.

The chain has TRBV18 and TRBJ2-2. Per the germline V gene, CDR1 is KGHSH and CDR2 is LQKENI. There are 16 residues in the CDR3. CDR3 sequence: CASSQRGRMRTGELFF.

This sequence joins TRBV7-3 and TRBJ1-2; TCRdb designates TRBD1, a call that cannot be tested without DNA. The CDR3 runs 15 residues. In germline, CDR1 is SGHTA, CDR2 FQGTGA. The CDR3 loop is CASSATGTGNYGYTF. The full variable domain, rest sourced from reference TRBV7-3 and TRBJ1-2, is GAGVSQTPSNKVTEKGKYVELRCDPISGHTALYWYRQSLGQGPEFLIYFQGTGAADDSGLPNDRFFAVRPEGSVSTLKIQRTERGDSAVYLCASSATGTGNYGYTFGSGTRLTVV.

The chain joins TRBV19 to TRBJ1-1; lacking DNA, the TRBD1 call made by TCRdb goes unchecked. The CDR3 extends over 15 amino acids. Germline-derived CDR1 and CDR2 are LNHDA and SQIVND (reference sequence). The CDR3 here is CASSRGGQMNTEAFF.

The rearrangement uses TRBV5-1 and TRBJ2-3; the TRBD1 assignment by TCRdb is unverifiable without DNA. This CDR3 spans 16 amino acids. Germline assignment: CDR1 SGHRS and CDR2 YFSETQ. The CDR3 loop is CASSSQIGTGTDTQYF.

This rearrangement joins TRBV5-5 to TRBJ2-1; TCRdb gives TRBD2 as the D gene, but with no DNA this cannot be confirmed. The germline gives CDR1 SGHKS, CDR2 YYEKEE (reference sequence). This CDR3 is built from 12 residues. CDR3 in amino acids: CASRQTRNEQFF.

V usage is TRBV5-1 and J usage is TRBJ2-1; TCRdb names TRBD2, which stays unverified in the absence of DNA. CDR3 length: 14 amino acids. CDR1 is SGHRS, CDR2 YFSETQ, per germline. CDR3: CASSLAGGWREQFF.

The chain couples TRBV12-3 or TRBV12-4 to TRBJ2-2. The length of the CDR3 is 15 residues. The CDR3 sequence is CASTKGTPNTGELFF.

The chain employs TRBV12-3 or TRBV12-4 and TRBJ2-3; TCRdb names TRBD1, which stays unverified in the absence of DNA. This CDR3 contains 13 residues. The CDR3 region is CASSFPLGDTQYF.

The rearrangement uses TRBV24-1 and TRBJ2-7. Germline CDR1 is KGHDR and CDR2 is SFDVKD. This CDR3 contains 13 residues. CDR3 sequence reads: CASGGADSYEQYF.

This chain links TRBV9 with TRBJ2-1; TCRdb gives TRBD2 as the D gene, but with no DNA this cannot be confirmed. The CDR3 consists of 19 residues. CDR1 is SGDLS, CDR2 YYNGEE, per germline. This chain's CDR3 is CASSPRVKTSFTWENEQFF.

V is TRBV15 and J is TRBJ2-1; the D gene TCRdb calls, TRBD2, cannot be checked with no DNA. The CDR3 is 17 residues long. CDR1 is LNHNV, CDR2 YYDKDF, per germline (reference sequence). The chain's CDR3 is CATSPGSGRGSNNEQFF.

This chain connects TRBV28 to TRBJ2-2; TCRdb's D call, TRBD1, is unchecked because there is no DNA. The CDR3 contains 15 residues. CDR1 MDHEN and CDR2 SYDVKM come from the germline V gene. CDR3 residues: CASSLPTGLTGELFF.

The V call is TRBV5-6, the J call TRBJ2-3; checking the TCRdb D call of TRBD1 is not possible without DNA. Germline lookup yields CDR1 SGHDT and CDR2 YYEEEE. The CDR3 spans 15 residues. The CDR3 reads CASSPQVGGHHTQYF.

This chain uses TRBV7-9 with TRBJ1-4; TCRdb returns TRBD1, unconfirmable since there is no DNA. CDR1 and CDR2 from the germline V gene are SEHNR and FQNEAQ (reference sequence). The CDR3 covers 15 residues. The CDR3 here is CASSSSGAANEKLFF.

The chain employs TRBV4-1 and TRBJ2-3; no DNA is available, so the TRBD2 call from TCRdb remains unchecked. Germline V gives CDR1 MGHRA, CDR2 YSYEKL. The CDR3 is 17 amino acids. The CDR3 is CASSQDVTGRALDTQYF.

This CDR3 is CATSRAGVTGELFF. The V call is TRBV15, the J call TRBJ2-2; as DNA is missing, the TRBD2 call by TCRdb cannot be tested. Germline CDR1 LNHNV, CDR2 YYDKDF (reference sequence). The CDR3 has 14 residues.